Listed below are T cell receptor beta chains from one sample, sequenced in a study of OX40 agonist ivuxolimab in advanced cancers. Generated by immunoSEQ multiplex PCR, the TCRdb table keeps only in-frame clones and is missing some. Here the sample spans around 70,000 clones, 84% being singletons. This specimen was CD4+ or CD8+ T cells sorted from blood, taken in a trial of the OX40 agonist ivuxolimab. These receptors came from an adult with an advanced solid tumor such as melanoma, head and neck, liver or kidney cancer. Each CDR3 is given with its conserved first and last residue. A D gene is named only where the DNA matches it firmly. A clone size is listed for some rows: how often the clone was seen (once, few, many), or a class if it is expanded.

TGTGCCAGCAGCTTAAACGGGGGGCCGGGAGATACGCAGTATTTT	CASSLNGGPGDTQYF	once	TRBV7-9	TRBJ2-3	.
TGTGCCAGCAGTTACCGCGGACAGCTCACTGAAGCTTTCTTT	CASSYRGQLTEAFF	.	TRBV6-6	TRBJ1-1	.
TGTGCCAGCAGCCCTCGACAGGCTAACAATCAGCCCCAGCATTTT	CASSPRQANNQPQHF	few	TRBV5-4	TRBJ1-5	.
TGTGCCAGCAGCTTAACAGGGAACTTAGAAGTTTCACCCCTCCACTTT	CASSLTGNLEVSPLHF	.	TRBV5-4	TRBJ1-6	.
TGTGCCAGCTCACCAACGGGACAGGGAGGGACCGGGGAGCTGTTTTTT	CASSPTGQGGTGELFF	.	TRBV18	TRBJ2-2	TRBD1
TGTGCCAGCAATACAGGGGGCCGGGGCTACACCTTC	CASNTGGRGYTF	.	TRBV9	TRBJ1-2	TRBD1
TGTGCCAGCAGTGATCCCCGGGAAGGTGAAAAACTGTTTTTT	CASSDPREGEKLFF	.	TRBV6-1	TRBJ1-4	.
TGTGCCAGCAGTTCAGGGGGGGAGACCCAGTACTTC	CASSSGGETQYF	.	TRBV7-6	TRBJ2-5	.
TGTGCCAGCAGCTTGGTAAACGGGCGGGAGCAGTTCTTC	CASSLVNGREQFF	.	TRBV7-3	TRBJ2-1	.
TGCAGCGTTGTCCCACAGGGCCAAAACATTCAGTACTTC	CSVVPQGQNIQYF	few	TRBV29-1	TRBJ2-4	.
TGTGCCAGCGGCAACCAACAGGGGTTAGATACGCAGTATTTT	CASGNQQGLDTQYF	.	TRBV7-2	TRBJ2-3	TRBD1
TGTGCCAGCAGCTCCGGACTAGCGGGGTCCCGAAGCTACGAGCAGTACTTC	CASSSGLAGSRSYEQYF	.	TRBV9	TRBJ2-7	TRBD2
TGTGCCAGCAGCTTTTTAACTAGCGGCTCCTACGAGCAGTACTTC	CASSFLTSGSYEQYF	.	TRBV7-3	TRBJ2-7	TRBD2
TGTGCCAGTAGTCCAAGAGGGACAGGGGGCGCCTACGAGCAGTACTTC	CASSPRGTGGAYEQYF	.	TRBV19	TRBJ2-7	TRBD1
TGTGCCAGCAGCGCTGACCTCACCGGGGAGCTGTTTTTT	CASSADLTGELFF	once	TRBV9	TRBJ2-2	.
TGTGCCAGCAGCTTAGCGGGGCAGGGCGGGCAGCCCCAGCATTTT	CASSLAGQGGQPQHF	.	TRBV7-2	TRBJ1-5	.
TGTGCCAGCAGACGTATATCCGACTCTGGAAACACCATATATTTT	CASRRISDSGNTIYF	once	TRBV11-2	TRBJ1-3	.
TGTGCCAGCAGCTTAGATCTGCGGGAGGAAAATGAGCAGTTCTTC	CASSLDLREENEQFF	.	TRBV11-3	TRBJ2-1	TRBD2
TGTGCCAGCAGTTACAGGCCTTACAATGAGCAGTTCTTC	CASSYRPYNEQFF	.	TRBV27	TRBJ2-1	.
TGTGCCAGCAGCCCCCATCCTCCAGGGATCGGGGGAAACACCATATATTTT	CASSPHPPGIGGNTIYF	once	TRBV9	TRBJ1-3	.